One TCR beta chain is described in this entry. The data derive from a study of CD8 T cells in ankylosing spondylitis. Trimming removed 5 bases from V and 6 bases from J; junction bases left unmatched: 10. From germline, CDR1 is SGHAT and CDR2 FQNNGV. The CDR3 runs to 16 residues. TCRdb reprocessed the 5' RACE reads with MiXCR, giving one entry per CDR3 protein. The sample has around 250,000 distinct CDR3 sequences, about 20% seen once; the top ten hold around 32%. V is TRBV11-2 and J is TRBJ2-2; 9 bases fit TRBD2. The specimen sequenced was blood, either unsorted or a sorted T cell fraction (not recorded which). This clonotype was sampled from a male donor with ankylosing spondylitis or in good health (not recorded which). CDR3 coding DNA: TGTGCCAGCAGCAAATTAGCGGGAGTCGATCCCGGGGAGCTGTTTTTT. Its translation is CASSKLAGVDPGELFF.